This is a list of T cell receptor beta chains from one sample in a study of blood T cell repertoires in COVID-19. The table came from immunoSEQ multiplex PCR; TCRdb's copy has only in-frame clones and leaves some out. The sample contains 110,000 or so clones, roughly 80% of which appear only once. The specimen sequenced was peripheral blood. Every receptor here comes from a woman aged 70-85 years with acute or convalescent COVID-19. Both conserved end residues are part of each CDR3. Fields, in order: CDR3 protein, CDR3 DNA, D gene, J gene, V gene, clone size. The D gene is left open where the match is weak. Clone size is stated in some rows and not others, as once, few, many or a class when expanded.

CASSQDPPGYTGANQPQHF | TGTGCCAGCAGCCAAGACCCCCCGGGATATACAGGGGCGAATCAGCCCCAGCATTTT | TRBD1 | TRBJ1-5 | TRBV3-1/TRBV3-2 | -
CASRRTSGGIHTQYF | TGTGCCAGCAGGCGGACTAGCGGGGGGATTCATACGCAGTATTTT | TRBD2 | TRBJ2-3 | TRBV14 | -
CASLRAGSYNSPLHF | TGTGCCAGCCTCAGGGCAGGCTCCTATAATTCACCCCTCCACTTT | - | TRBJ1-6 | TRBV2 | -
CSVSTGLNTEAFF | TGCAGCGTTTCGACAGGTCTGAACACTGAAGCTTTCTTT | - | TRBJ1-1 | TRBV29-1 | -
CASSLSGTESSGANVLTF | TGTGCCAGCAGCCTTTCCGGGACAGAAAGTTCTGGGGCCAACGTCCTGACTTTC | TRBD1 | TRBJ2-6 | TRBV3-1/TRBV3-2 | -
CASSYSVRDEQFF | TGTGCCAGCAGTTACTCGGTAAGAGATGAGCAGTTCTTC | - | TRBJ2-1 | TRBV6-5 | once
CASKGASYEQYF | TGTGCCAGTAAGGGGGCCTCCTACGAGCAGTACTTC | TRBD1 | TRBJ2-7 | TRBV19 | -
CASRRQVNTEAFF | TGTGCCAGCAGGAGACAAGTGAACACTGAAGCTTTCTTT | - | TRBJ1-1 | TRBV27 | -
CATSRDAGGPDTQYF | TGTGCCACCAGCAGAGATGCGGGGGGGCCAGATACGCAGTATTTT | TRBD2 | TRBJ2-3 | TRBV15 | -
CASSHRDTSSYEQYF | TGTGCCAGCAGCCATAGGGACACTAGCTCCTACGAGCAGTACTTC | - | TRBJ2-7 | TRBV3-1/TRBV3-2 | -
CATSPRDLYNEQFF | TGTGCCACCAGTCCCCGGGACTTATACAATGAGCAGTTCTTC | - | TRBJ2-1 | TRBV24-1 | -
CASSLGRGDYNEQFF | TGTGCCAGCAGCTTAGGGCGGGGGGACTACAATGAGCAGTTCTTC | TRBD2 | TRBJ2-1 | TRBV7-2 | -
CASSPRGNGEAFF | TGTGCCAGCAGCCCCCGCGGAAACGGCGAAGCTTTCTTT | - | TRBJ1-1 | TRBV14 | -
CASTLSGGIGTEAFF | TGTGCCAGCACTCTCTCAGGGGGGATCGGGACTGAAGCTTTCTTT | TRBD1 | TRBJ1-1 | TRBV2 | -
CASSYRGQGSEAFF | TGTGCCAGCAGTTACAGGGGACAGGGGTCTGAAGCTTTCTTT | TRBD1 | TRBJ1-1 | TRBV6-5 | -
CASSLGQGDFYEQYF | TGTGCCAGCAGCTTGGGACAGGGGGATTTCTACGAGCAGTACTTC | TRBD1 | TRBJ2-7 | TRBV7-8 | -
CASSLGRGQTQYF | TGTGCCAGCAGTTTAGGGAGGGGCCAGACCCAGTACTTC | TRBD2 | TRBJ2-5 | TRBV27 | -
CASSPSGARRGHGYTF | TGTGCCAGTAGTCCTTCAGGGGCTCGCAGAGGCCATGGCTACACCTTC | - | TRBJ1-2 | TRBV19 | -
CATSEIGGIGYTF | TGTGCCACCAGTGAGATCGGAGGCATTGGCTACACCTTC | - | TRBJ1-2 | TRBV24-1 | -
CSAGQPPNYGYTF | TGCAGCGCAGGACAGCCGCCGAACTATGGCTACACCTTC | - | TRBJ1-2 | TRBV29-1 | -
CASSFGWTDSNYGYTF | TGTGCCAGCAGCTTCGGATGGACAGACTCTAACTATGGCTACACCTTC | - | TRBJ1-2 | TRBV11-2 | -
CASSQTSGGYNEQFF | TGCGCCAGCAGCCAGACTAGCGGGGGGTACAATGAGCAGTTCTTC | TRBD2 | TRBJ2-1 | TRBV5-1 | -